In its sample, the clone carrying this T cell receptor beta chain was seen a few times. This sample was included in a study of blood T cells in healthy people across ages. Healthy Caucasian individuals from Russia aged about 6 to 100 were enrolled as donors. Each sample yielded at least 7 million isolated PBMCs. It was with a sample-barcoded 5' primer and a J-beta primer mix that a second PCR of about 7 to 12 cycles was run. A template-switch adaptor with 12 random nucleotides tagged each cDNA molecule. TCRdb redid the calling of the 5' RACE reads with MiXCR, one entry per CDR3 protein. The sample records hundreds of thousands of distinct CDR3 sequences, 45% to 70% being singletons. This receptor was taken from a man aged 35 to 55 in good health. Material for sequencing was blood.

CDR3 DNA sequence: TGTGCCAGCAGTCGCGGGACAGGGTTGCCTGGGGCCAACGTCCTGACTTTC. Amino acids: CASSRGTGLPGANVLTF. V and J are TRBV6-1 and TRBJ2-6; the match to TRBD1 covers 9 bases. The CDR3 sequence is 17 residues long. The germline V gene has CDR1 MNHNS and CDR2 SASEGT. V lost 5 bases and J lost 2; bases outside the gene matches: 7.